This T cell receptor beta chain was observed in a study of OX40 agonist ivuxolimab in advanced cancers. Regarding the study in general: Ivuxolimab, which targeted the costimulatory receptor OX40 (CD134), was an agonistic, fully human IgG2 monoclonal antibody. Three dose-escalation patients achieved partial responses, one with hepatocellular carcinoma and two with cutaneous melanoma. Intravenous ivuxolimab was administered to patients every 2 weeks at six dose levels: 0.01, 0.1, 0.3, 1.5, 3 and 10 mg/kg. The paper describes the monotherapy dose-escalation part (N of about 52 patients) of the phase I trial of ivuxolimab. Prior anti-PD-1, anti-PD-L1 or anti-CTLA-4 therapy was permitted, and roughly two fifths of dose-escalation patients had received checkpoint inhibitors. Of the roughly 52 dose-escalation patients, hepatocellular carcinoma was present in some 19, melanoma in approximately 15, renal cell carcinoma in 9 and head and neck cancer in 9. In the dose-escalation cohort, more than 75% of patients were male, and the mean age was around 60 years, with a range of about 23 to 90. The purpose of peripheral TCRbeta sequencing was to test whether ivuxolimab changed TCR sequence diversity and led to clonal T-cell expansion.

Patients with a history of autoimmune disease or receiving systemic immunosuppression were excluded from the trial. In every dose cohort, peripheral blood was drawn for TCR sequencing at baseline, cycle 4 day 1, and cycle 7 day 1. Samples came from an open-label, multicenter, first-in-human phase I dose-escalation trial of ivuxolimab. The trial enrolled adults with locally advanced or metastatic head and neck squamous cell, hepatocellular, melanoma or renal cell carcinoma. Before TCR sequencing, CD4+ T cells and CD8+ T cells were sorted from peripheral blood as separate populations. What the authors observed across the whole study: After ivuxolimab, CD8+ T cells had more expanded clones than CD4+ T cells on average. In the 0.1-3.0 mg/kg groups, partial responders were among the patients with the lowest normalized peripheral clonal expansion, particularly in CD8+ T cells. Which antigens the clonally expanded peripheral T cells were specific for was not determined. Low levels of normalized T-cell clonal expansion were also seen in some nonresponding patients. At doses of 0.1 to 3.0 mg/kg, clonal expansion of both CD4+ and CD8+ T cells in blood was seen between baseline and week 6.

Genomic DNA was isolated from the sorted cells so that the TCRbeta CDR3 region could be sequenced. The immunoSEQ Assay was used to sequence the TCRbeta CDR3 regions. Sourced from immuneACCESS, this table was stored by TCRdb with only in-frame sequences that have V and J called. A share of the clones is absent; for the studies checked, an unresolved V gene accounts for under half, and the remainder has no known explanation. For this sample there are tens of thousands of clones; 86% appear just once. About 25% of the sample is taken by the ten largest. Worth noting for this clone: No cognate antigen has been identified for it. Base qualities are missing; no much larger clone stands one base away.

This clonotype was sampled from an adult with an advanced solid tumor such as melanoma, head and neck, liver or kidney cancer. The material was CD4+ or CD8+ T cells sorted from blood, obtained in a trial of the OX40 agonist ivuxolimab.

Here the CDR3 is given as CASSPGRDRVGEQYF. Here is the DNA: TGTGCCAGCAGCCCTGGCCGGGACAGGGTAGGAGAGCAGTACTTC. The rearrangement joined TRBV11-3 to TRBJ2-7; TRBD1 lines up with 9 middle nucleotides. The CDR3 goes from the cysteine to the phenylalanine over 15 residues. Just CDR3 DNA is preserved here, 45 bases in frame from base 1. V ends up 5 bases short and J 7 bases short, with an unmatched junction base count of 12. The germline V gene encodes CDR1 SGHNT and CDR2 YENEEA.